This TCR beta chain came from a study of OX40 agonist ivuxolimab in advanced cancers. At the level of the study: Enrollees could have had prior anti-PD-1, anti-PD-L1 or anti-CTLA-4 therapy, which about 42% had received.

Study-wide points: CD8+ T cells were the subset that, on average, had more expanded clones than CD4+. Blood T cells, both CD4+ and CD8+, expanded clonally by week 6 at 0.1 to 3.0 mg/kg.

TCRdb's copy holds only in-frame clones and misses some; the assay was immunoSEQ multiplex PCR. The table records about 62,000 clones, 79% of them present only once. Germline values: CDR1 MNHNY, CDR2 SVGAGI (reference sequence). V lost 6 bases, J lost 4 bases, and 5 bases stayed unmatched. This CDR3 is built from 15 residues. Details on this clone: The antigen is undetermined.

This clonotype originated in an adult with an advanced solid tumor such as melanoma, head and neck, liver or kidney cancer. The starting material was CD4+ or CD8+ T cells sorted from blood, obtained in a trial of the OX40 agonist ivuxolimab. This rearrangement joins TRBV6-6 to TRBJ2-7; TRBD2 matches at 14 bases. In DNA form, the CDR3 reads TGTGCCAGCAGGGCAGGACTAGCGGGGGGTTACGAGCAGTACTTC. It is translated as CASRAGLAGGYEQYF.